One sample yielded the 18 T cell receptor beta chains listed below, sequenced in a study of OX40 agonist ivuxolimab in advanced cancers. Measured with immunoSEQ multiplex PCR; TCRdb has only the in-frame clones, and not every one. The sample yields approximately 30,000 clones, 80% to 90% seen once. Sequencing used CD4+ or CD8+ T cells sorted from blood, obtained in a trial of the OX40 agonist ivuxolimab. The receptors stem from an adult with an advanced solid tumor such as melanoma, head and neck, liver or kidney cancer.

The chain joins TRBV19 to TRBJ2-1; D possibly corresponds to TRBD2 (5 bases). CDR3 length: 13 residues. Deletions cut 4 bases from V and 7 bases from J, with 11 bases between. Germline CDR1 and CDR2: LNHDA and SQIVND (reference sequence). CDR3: CASSRDPGNEQFF. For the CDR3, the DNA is TGTGCCAGTAGTAGAGACCCGGGGAATGAGCAGTTCTTC.

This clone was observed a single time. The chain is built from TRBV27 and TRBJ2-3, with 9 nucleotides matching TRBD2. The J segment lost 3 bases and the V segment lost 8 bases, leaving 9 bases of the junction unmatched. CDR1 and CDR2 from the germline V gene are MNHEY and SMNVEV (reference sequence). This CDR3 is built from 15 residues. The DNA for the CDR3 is TGTGCCAGCGCACCGGGACTAGCATTTACAGATACGCAGTATTTT. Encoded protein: CASAPGLAFTDTQYF.

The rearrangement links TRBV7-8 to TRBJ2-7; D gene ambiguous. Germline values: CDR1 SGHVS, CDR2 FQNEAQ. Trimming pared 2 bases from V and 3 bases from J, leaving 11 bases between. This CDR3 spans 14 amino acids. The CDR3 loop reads CASSLSRSNYEQYF. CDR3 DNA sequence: TGTGCCAGCAGCTTAAGCAGGTCCAACTACGAGCAGTACTTC.

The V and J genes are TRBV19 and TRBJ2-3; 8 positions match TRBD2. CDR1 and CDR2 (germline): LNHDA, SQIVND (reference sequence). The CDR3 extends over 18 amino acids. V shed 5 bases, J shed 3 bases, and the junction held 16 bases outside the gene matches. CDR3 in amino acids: CASSAQAPGLASTDTQYF. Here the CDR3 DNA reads TGTGCCAGTAGTGCACAGGCACCCGGACTAGCCTCGACAGATACGCAGTATTTT. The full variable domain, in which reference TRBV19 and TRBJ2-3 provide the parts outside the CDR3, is DGGITQSPKYLFRKEGQNVTLSCEQNLNHDAMYWYRQDPGQGLRLIYYSQIVNDFQKGDIAEGYSVSREKKESFPLTVTSAQKNPTAFYLCASSAQAPGLASTDTQYFGPGTRLTVL.

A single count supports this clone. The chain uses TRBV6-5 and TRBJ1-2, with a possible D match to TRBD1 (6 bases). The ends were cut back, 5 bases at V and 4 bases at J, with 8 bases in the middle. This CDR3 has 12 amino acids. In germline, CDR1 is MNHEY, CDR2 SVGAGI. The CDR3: CASSADSYGYTF. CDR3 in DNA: TGTGCCAGCAGTGCGGACAGCTATGGCTACACCTTC.

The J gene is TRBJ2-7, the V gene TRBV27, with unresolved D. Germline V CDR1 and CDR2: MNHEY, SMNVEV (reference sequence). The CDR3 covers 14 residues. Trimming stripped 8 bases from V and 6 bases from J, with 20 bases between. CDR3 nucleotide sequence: TGTGCCAGCTCCCCGAGCGTGATCCTGGGCGAGCAGTACTTC. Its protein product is CASSPSVILGEQYF.

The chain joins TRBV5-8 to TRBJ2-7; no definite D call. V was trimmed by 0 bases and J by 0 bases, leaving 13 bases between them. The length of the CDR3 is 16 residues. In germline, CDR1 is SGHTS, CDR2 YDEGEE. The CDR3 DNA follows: TGTGCCAGCAGCTTGGTGGGGTCGACATTCTCCTACGAGCAGTACTTC. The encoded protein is CASSLVGSTFSYEQYF.

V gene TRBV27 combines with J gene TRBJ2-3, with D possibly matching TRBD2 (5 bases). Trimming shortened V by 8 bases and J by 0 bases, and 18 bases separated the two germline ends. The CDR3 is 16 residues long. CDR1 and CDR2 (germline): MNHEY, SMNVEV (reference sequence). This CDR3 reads CASGLSALESTDTQYF. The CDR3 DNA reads TGTGCCAGCGGACTCTCCGCCCTAGAAAGCACAGATACGCAGTATTTT.

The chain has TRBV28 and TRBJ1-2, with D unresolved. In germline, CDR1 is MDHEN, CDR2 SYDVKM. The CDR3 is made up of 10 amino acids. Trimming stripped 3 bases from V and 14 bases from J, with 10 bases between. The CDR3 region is CASSFKEFTF. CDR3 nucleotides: TGTGCCAGCAGTTTCAAGGAGTTTACCTTC.

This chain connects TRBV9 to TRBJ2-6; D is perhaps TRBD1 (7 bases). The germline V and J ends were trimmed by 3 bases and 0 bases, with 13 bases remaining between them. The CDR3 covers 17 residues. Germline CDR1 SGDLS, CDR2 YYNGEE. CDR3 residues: CASSAQGGPSGANVLTF. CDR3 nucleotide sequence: TGTGCCAGCAGCGCCCAGGGGGGTCCCTCTGGGGCCAACGTCCTGACTTTC.

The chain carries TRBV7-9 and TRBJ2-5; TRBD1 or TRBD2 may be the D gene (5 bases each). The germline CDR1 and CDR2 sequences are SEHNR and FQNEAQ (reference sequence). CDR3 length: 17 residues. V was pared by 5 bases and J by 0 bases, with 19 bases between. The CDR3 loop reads CASSTLPPGTHQETQYF. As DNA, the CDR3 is TGTGCCAGCAGCACCCTCCCCCCCGGGACCCACCAAGAGACCCAGTACTTC. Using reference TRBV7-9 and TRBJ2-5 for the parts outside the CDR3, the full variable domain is DTGVSQNPRHKITKRGQNVTFRCDPISEHNRLYWYRQTLGQGPEFLTYFQNEAQLEKSRLLSDRFSAERPKGSFSTLEIQRTEQGDSAMYLCASSTLPPGTHQETQYFGPGTRLLVL.

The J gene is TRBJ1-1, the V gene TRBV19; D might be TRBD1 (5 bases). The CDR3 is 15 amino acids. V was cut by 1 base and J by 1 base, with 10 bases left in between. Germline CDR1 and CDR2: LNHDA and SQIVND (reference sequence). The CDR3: CASSIGLGTNTEAFF. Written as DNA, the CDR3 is TGTGCCAGTAGTATAGGTCTGGGGACGAACACTGAAGCTTTCTTT.

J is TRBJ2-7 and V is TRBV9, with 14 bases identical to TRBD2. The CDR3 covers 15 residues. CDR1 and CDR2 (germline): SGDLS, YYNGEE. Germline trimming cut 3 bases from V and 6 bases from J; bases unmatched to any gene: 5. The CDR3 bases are TGTGCCAGCAGCGCGACTAGCGGGAGGGCCTCCGAGCAGTACTTC. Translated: CASSATSGRASEQYF. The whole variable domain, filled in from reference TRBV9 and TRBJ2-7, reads DSGVTQTPKHLITATGQRVTLRCSPRSGDLSVYWYQQSLDQGLQFLIQYYNGEERAKGNILERFSAQQFPDLHSELNLSSLELGDSALYFCASSATSGRASEQYFGPGTRLTVT.

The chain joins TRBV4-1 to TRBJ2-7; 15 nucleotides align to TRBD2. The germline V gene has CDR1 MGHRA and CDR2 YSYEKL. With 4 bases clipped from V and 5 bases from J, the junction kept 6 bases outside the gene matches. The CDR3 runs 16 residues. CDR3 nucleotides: TGCGCCAGCAGCCCCGGACTAGCGGGAGGGAACGACGAGCAGTACTTC. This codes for CASSPGLAGGNDEQYF.

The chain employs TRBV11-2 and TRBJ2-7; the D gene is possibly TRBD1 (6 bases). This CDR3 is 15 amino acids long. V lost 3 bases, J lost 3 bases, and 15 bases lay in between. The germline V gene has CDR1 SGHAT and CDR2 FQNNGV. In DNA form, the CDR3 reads TGTGCCAGCAGCTTTGTTGCTGCAGGGGACTACGAGCAGTACTTC. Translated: CASSFVAAGDYEQYF.

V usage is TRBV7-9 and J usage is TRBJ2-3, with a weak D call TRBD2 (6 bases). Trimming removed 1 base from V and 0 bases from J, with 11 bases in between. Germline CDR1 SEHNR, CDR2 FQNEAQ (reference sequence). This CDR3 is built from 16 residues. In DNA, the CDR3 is TGTGCCAGCAGCTTAGGGGTTGGGACTAGCACAGATACGCAGTATTTT. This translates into CASSLGVGTSTDTQYF.

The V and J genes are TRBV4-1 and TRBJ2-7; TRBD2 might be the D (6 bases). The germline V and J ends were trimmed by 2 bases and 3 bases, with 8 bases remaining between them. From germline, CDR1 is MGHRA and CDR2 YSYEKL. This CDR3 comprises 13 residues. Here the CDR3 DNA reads TGCGCCAGCAGCCAACGGGAGTTCTACGAGCAGTACTTC. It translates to CASSQREFYEQYF.

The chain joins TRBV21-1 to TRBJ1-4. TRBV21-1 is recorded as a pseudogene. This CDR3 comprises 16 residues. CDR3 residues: CASSKGTPATNEKLFF. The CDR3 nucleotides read TGTGCCAGCAGCAAAGGGACCCCTGCAACTAATGAAAAACTGTTTTTT.